These T cell receptor beta chains were read from a single sample in a study of T cells in Graves' hyperthyroidism and ophthalmopathy. TCRdb reprocessed the multiplex PCR reads via MiXCR and lists one record per CDR3 protein. Here the sample spans a few hundred thousand distinct CDR3 sequences, about a sixth being singletons. Sequencing input: blood. These TCRs come from a woman younger than 30 with Graves' hyperthyroidism. The CDR3 runs from the conserved cysteine through the conserved F or W. Each record gives: V gene, J gene, D gene, clone size, CDR3 DNA, CDR3 protein. The D gene is left open where the match is weak. The listing skips clone size in some rows; elsewhere it reads once, few, many or a size class.

>TRBV3-1|TRBJ2-3|-|many
TGTGCCAGCAGCCTTGGACAGTTAGTTACAGATACGCAGTATTTT
CASSLGQLVTDTQYF
>TRBV12-3/TRBV12-4|TRBJ2-5|-|many
TGTGCCAGCAGTTTCGGCCCGGAGGAGACCCAGTACTTC
CASSFGPEETQYF
>TRBV24-1|TRBJ2-1|-|-
TGTGCCACCAGTGATTCTCTCCGGGACGGATACAATGAGCAGTTCTTC
CATSDSLRDGYNEQFF
>TRBV7-2|TRBJ1-1|-|few
TGTGCCAGTTCAGTGTGGATAGCAGCGGAGGGAATGAACACTGAAGCTTTCTTT
CASSVWIAAEGMNTEAFF
>TRBV10-3|TRBJ2-1|TRBD2|few
TGTGCCATCAGTTCCCTCTGGACTAGCGCGAAAAACAATGAGCAGTTCTTC
CAISSLWTSAKNNEQFF
>TRBV20-1|TRBJ1-1|-|many
TGCAGTGCTAGAGCCCAGGAAAACATGAACACTGAAGCTTTCTTT
CSARAQENMNTEAFF
>TRBV12-3/TRBV12-4|TRBJ2-2|-|many
TGTGCCAGCAGTTTACTGGCATCCACCGGGGAGCTGTTTTTT
CASSLLASTGELFF
>TRBV5-6|TRBJ1-2|-|-
TGTGCCAGCAGCGTGGACAGAAACCTATTATTTGGCTACACCTTC
CASSVDRNLLFGYTF
>TRBV6-2/TRBV6-3|TRBJ1-1|-|few
TGTGCCAGCAGTTACGTTGACCTGAACACTGAAGCTTTCTTT
CASSYVDLNTEAFF
>TRBV28|TRBJ1-3|TRBD1|many
TGTGCCAGCAGGTTGACAGGGGGAGGAAACACCATATATTTT
CASRLTGGGNTIYF
>TRBV20-1|TRBJ2-1|-|-
TGCAGTGCTAGAGGAGCCCCCAATGAGCAGTTCTTC
CSARGAPNEQFF
>TRBV6-4|TRBJ2-5|TRBD2|few
TGTGCCAGCAGTGAGTCTAGCGGAGGGCGGGAGACCCAGTACTTC
CASSESSGGRETQYF
>TRBV10-3|TRBJ1-1|TRBD1|few
TGTGCCATCAGAGGAGACAGGGATGAAGCTTTCTTT
CAIRGDRDEAFF
>TRBV6-2/TRBV6-3|TRBJ1-5|-|many
TGTGCCAGCAGTTACCACGATGTAAAGGGGCTGGGCGGGCCCCAGCATTTT
CASSYHDVKGLGGPQHF
>TRBV20-1|TRBJ2-1|TRBD2|many
TGCAGTGCTAGTCCTAACCCGGGACTAGGCAATGAGCAGTTCTTC
CSASPNPGLGNEQFF
>TRBV10-3|TRBJ1-3|-|-
TGTGCCACCACACCTCAGGGGTCTGGAAACACCATATATTTT
CATTPQGSGNTIYF
>TRBV2|TRBJ2-7|-|few
TGTGCCAGCAGTGAATATTACGAGCAGTACTTC
CASSEYYEQYF
>TRBV4-3|TRBJ2-2|-|-
TGCGCCAGCAGCCAAGTAATCTCGAACACCGGGGAGCTGTTTTTT
CASSQVISNTGELFF
>TRBV5-1|TRBJ1-6|-|few
TGCGCCAGCAGCTTGTTCTCAGGAGGGGAAAATAATTCACCCCTCCACTTT
CASSLFSGGENNSPLHF
>TRBV25-1|TRBJ2-1|TRBD2|-
TGTGCCAGCAGTGCTCTTGGGGAGGGCGGGATCGGTGAGCAGTTCTTC
CASSALGEGGIGEQFF
>TRBV10-3|TRBJ2-5|-|-
TGTGCCATCAGTGAGGAAGGGGGAGAGACCCAGTACTTC
CAISEEGGETQYF
>TRBV19|TRBJ1-3|-|few
TGTGCCAGTAGTCACATTACCTCTGGAAACACCATATATTTT
CASSHITSGNTIYF
>TRBV19|TRBJ1-6|TRBD1|-
TGTGCCAGTAGTATATCAGGGGGAGATTCACCCCTCCACTTT
CASSISGGDSPLHF
>TRBV5-6|TRBJ2-7|-|many
TGTGCCAGCAGCTTGGACGGGGGACGCCCCTACGAGCAGTACTTC
CASSLDGGRPYEQYF
>TRBV28|TRBJ1-5|-|many
TGTGCCAGCAGTATAATCTCGTCCAAGGCCGCGGGTAATCAGCCCCAGCATTTT
CASSIISSKAAGNQPQHF
>TRBV28|TRBJ1-3|-|-
TGTGCCAGCAGTCATTGGACGGGCTCTGGAAACACCATATATTTT
CASSHWTGSGNTIYF
>TRBV3-1|TRBJ2-7|TRBD2|many
TGTGCCAGCAGCGGGGGAGGGTGGTACGAGCAGTACTTC
CASSGGGWYEQYF
>TRBV3-1|TRBJ1-2|TRBD1|many
TGTGCCAGCAGCCACTCGACAGGGGGCGGTAACTATGGCTACACCTTC
CASSHSTGGGNYGYTF
>TRBV9|TRBJ2-5|TRBD1|-
TGTGCCAGCAGCGCCTTTACAGGGGTAGAGACCCAGTACTTC
CASSAFTGVETQYF
>TRBV9|TRBJ2-7|-|-
TGTGCCAGCAGCGTAGGAAGAGGAACAGGCTACGAGCAGTACTTC
CASSVGRGTGYEQYF
>TRBV6-6|TRBJ2-7|-|many
TGTGCCAGCAGTTATCTCGGACTCCTCTCCTACGAGCAGTACTTC
CASSYLGLLSYEQYF
>TRBV24-1|TRBJ1-2|TRBD1|-
TGTGCCACCAGTACAGGGGGCGCGGGTGGCTACACCTTC
CATSTGGAGGYTF
>TRBV20-1|TRBJ2-5|-|many
TGCAGTGCTAGCCCTAGGAGGGTCCAAGAGACCCAGTACTTC
CSASPRRVQETQYF
>TRBV3-1|TRBJ2-2|TRBD1|many
TGTGCCAGCAGCCAAGCGACAGGGAGGAACACCGGGGAGCTGTTTTTT
CASSQATGRNTGELFF
>TRBV7-9|TRBJ2-1|-|many
TGTGCCAGCACCCTCCGTAGCTCCTACAATGAGCAGTTCTTC
CASTLRSSYNEQFF
>TRBV24-1|TRBJ2-7|-|few
TGTGCCACCAATACCGGGTGGGGCGAGCAGTACTTC
CATNTGWGEQYF
>TRBV5-6|TRBJ2-4|TRBD1|few
TGTGCCAGTCCGGGACAGGGATCGATTTCAAGCTTCAAAAACATTCAGTACTTC
CASPGQGSISSFKNIQYF
>TRBV11-2|TRBJ1-5|-|many
TGTGCCAGCAGCCTACCCCGGGGGAAGGTACGGAGCAATCAGCCCCAGCATTTT
CASSLPRGKVRSNQPQHF
>TRBV4-1|TRBJ1-4|-|few
TGCGCCAGCAGCCAAGATCAGGTTGAAAAACTGTTTTTT
CASSQDQVEKLFF
>TRBV28|TRBJ1-2|-|few
TGTGCCAGCAGTTTGCGGGTGGCCAGAGGCTACACCTTC
CASSLRVARGYTF
>TRBV6-5|TRBJ2-2|TRBD1|few
TGTGCCAGCAGTTACTTGGGACAGGGTAACACCGGGGAGCTGTTTTTT
CASSYLGQGNTGELFF
>TRBV5-1|TRBJ2-1|TRBD2|-
TGCGCCAGCGGCAGACTAGCGGGATCGAGCAATGAGCAGTTCTTC
CASGRLAGSSNEQFF
>TRBV18|TRBJ1-2|-|-
TGTGCCAGCTCACCACCTCGGAAAGTAAACTATGGCTACACCTTC
CASSPPRKVNYGYTF
>TRBV7-2|TRBJ1-3|TRBD1|-
TGTGCCAGCAGCTTAGCGACAGGGAACTCTGGAAACACCATATATTTT
CASSLATGNSGNTIYF
>TRBV18|TRBJ2-2|TRBD2|-
TGTGCCAGCTCACCAGTAGCGGGGGGTCCTGACACCGGGGAGCTGTTTTTT
CASSPVAGGPDTGELFF
>TRBV2|TRBJ2-5|-|once
TGTGCCAGTACACGGTCCGGGGGAAAGACCCAGTACTTC
CASTRSGGKTQYF
>TRBV12-3/TRBV12-4|TRBJ1-2|-|many
TGTGCCAGCAGCCCAAGGGGCAGGGGAGGCTATGGCTACACCTTC
CASSPRGRGGYGYTF
>TRBV7-8|TRBJ2-7|TRBD2|many
TGTGCCAGCAGCTCATTCCTAGGACTAGCGGGATTTCCCGCGAACTACGAGCAGTACTTC
CASSSFLGLAGFPANYEQYF
>TRBV18|TRBJ1-4|-|many
TGTGCCAGCTCACCGGGCGAGGGAGCTAATGAAAAACTGTTTTTT
CASSPGEGANEKLFF
>TRBV2|TRBJ1-5|-|many
TGTGCCAGCCGCAAAGATCATAGCAATCAGCCCCAGCATTTT
CASRKDHSNQPQHF
>TRBV12-3/TRBV12-4|TRBJ2-2|-|many
TGTGCCAGCACCCCTAGATCAGGAATCACCGGGGAGCTGTTTTTT
CASTPRSGITGELFF
>TRBV3-1|TRBJ2-1|TRBD2|many
TGTGCCAGCAGCCCCCGGGTTGGTAGCGGGACCAATGAGCAGTTCTTC
CASSPRVGSGTNEQFF
>TRBV4-3|TRBJ2-1|-|-
TGCGCCAGCAGCCGAAACTACAATGAGCAGTTCTTC
CASSRNYNEQFF
>TRBV7-2|TRBJ1-5|-|many
TGTGCCAGCAGCGCGAAGAAGGGGGGAGTTGACGCCAATCAGCCCCAGCATTTT
CASSAKKGGVDANQPQHF
>TRBV5-1|TRBJ2-1|TRBD2|many
TGCGCCAACAGCTTGGCTTGGGCGGGAGGATTCTATGAGCAGTTCTTC
CANSLAWAGGFYEQFF
>TRBV5-1|TRBJ1-1|TRBD1|many
TGCGCCAGCAGCCACGGGACAGGGTTGAACACTGAAGCTTTCTTT
CASSHGTGLNTEAFF
>TRBV11-2|TRBJ2-2|TRBD2|many
TGTGCCAGCTCCGGGGGAGGGAGCACCGGGGAGCTGTTTTTT
CASSGGGSTGELFF
>TRBV6-1|TRBJ2-2|TRBD1|few
TGTGCCAGCAGACGGACAGGGGGGTCGCACACCGGGGAGCTGTTTTTT
CASRRTGGSHTGELFF
>TRBV19|TRBJ2-1|TRBD2|-
TGTGCCAGTAGTATGCGGACTAGCGGGGCCGGGGATGAGCAGTTCTTC
CASSMRTSGAGDEQFF